This T cell receptor beta chain was recorded in a study of OX40 agonist ivuxolimab in advanced cancers. The overall study: Averaging about 60 years in age, with a range of roughly 23 to 80, the cohort was 82.7% male.

Profiled with immunoSEQ multiplex PCR; TCRdb holds only in-frame clones, not every one. This sample carries approximately 58,000 clones, more than 75% of them seen once, and the ten largest clones take roughly 3.1%. This clone has a single count. This CDR3 has 13 amino acids. The germline gives CDR1 MGHDK, CDR2 SYGVNS. The V segment lost 11 bases and the J segment 5 bases; nucleotides outside the gene matches: 8. The J gene is TRBJ1-1, the V gene TRBV25-1, with 10 bases identical to TRBD1. The clonotype was recovered from an adult with an advanced solid tumor such as melanoma, head and neck, liver or kidney cancer. The source material was CD4+ or CD8+ T cells sorted from blood, sampled in a trial of the OX40 agonist ivuxolimab. The CDR3 DNA reads TGTGCCTCGTGGGGACAGGGGAGGACTGAAGCTTTCTTT. As protein: CASWGQGRTEAFF.